These 18 T cell receptor beta chains were all obtained from the same sample, sequenced in a study of T cell repertoires in cytomegalovirus infection. From the reads, TCRdb called clonotypes with MiXCR, one entry per CDR3 protein. This sample has 310,000 or so distinct CDR3 sequences, with about a sixth found just once. The sequenced material came from PBMCs. The receptors were gathered from a human donor in good health (CMV status not recorded). Some clones in this sample may be carry-over from other donors' samples.

This clonotype was counted once. This chain connects TRBV5-1 to TRBJ2-2; D is unresolved. The CDR3 is 14 residues long. Per the germline V gene, CDR1 is SGHRS and CDR2 is YFSETQ. V lost 0 bases and J lost 8, with 11 bases in between. CDR3 bases: TGCGCCAGCAGCTTGGACCCCCCCGGAGGGGAGCTGTTTTTT. This encodes CASSLDPPGGELFF.

A few counts support this clonotype. The gene calls are TRBV7-9 and TRBJ2-7; 7 positions agree with TRBD1. Germline-derived CDR1 and CDR2 are SEHNR and FQNEAQ (reference sequence). V was clipped by 5 bases and J by 0 bases; unmatched bases: 10. The CDR3 totals 16 residues. The CDR3 sequence: CASSVLLTGSSYEQYF. In DNA, the CDR3 is TGTGCCAGCAGCGTGCTTTTGACAGGGAGCTCCTACGAGCAGTACTTC.

Many counts were recorded for this clonotype. The chain employs TRBV6-1 and TRBJ1-3; no clear D. The germline V gene has CDR1 MNHNS and CDR2 SASEGT. Trimming took off 2 bases at V and 10 bases at J, with 18 bases between the two ends. This CDR3 is 15 amino acids long. The CDR3 loop is CASSELLRVRRTIYF. CDR3 bases: TGTGCCAGCAGTGAATTGCTCCGGGTGAGAAGGACCATATATTTT.

This chain connects TRBV14 to TRBJ2-1; no clear D gene. Looked up from germline, CDR1 is SGHDN and CDR2 is FVKESK. The CDR3 is 15 residues long. Trimming pared 2 bases from V and 5 bases from J, leaving 13 bases between. Here the CDR3 DNA reads TGTGCCAGCAGCCAATGGGATATTTCGCACAATGAGCAGTTCTTC. Its translation: CASSQWDISHNEQFF.

This clonotype occurred a few times. The chain uses TRBV7-9 and TRBJ1-1; D is unresolved. Germline CDR1 SEHNR, CDR2 FQNEAQ (reference sequence). The CDR3 is 13 amino acids. The CDR3 DNA is TGTGCAGCGGGATCAGATCGGAACACTGAAGCTTTCTTT. It specifies CAAGSDRNTEAFF. Using reference TRBV7-9 and TRBJ1-1 for the parts outside the CDR3, the full variable domain is DTGVSQNPRHKITKRGQNVTFRCDPISEHNRLYWYRQTLGQGPEFLTYFQNEAQLEKSRLLSDRFSAERPKGSFSTLEIQRTEQGDSAMYLCAAGSDRNTEAFFGQGTRLTVV.

This chain connects TRBV28 to TRBJ1-1; 9 nucleotides agree with TRBD1. This CDR3 region has 14 residues. Germline V gives CDR1 MDHEN, CDR2 SYDVKM. V lost 10 bases and J lost 6; bases outside the gene matches: 12. CDR3 residues: CATLPGQGNSEAFF. The CDR3 DNA is TGTGCCACCCTACCGGGACAGGGTAACTCTGAAGCTTTCTTT.

The sample holds a few counts of this clonotype. The chain recombines TRBV20-1 with TRBJ1-6; TRBD1 matches at 8 bases. V trimming: 4 bases; J trimming: 8 bases; junction bases outside the gene matches: 13. Germline values: CDR1 DFQATT, CDR2 SNEGSKA (reference sequence). The length of the CDR3 is 16 residues. In DNA, the CDR3 is TGCAGTGCTATGGCGCGGGCAGGGGGCGCGGATTCACCCCTCCACTTT. Amino acids: CSAMARAGGADSPLHF.

This clonotype was seen at least ten times. The J gene is TRBJ2-3, the V gene TRBV7-2, with D maybe TRBD1 (5 bases). The CDR3 runs to 13 residues. CDR1 and CDR2 (germline): SGHTA, FQGNSA. V was cut by 8 bases and J by 0 bases, with 9 bases left in between. CDR3 amino acids: CASENRSTDTQYF. The CDR3 region has the DNA TGTGCCAGCGAGAACAGGAGCACAGATACGCAGTATTTT.

This clonotype was seen many times. The J gene is TRBJ2-7, the V gene TRBV6-1, with D possibly matching TRBD2 (5 bases). The CDR3 loop spans 20 amino acids. Trimming took off 5 bases at V and 3 bases at J, with 32 bases between the two ends. Per germline, CDR1 MNHNS and CDR2 SASEGT. The CDR3 bases are TGTGCCAGCAGTCCTCAACAGCCCCAACTCGCGGCAAGGAGGAACTACGAGCAGTACTTC. Protein sequence: CASSPQQPQLAARRNYEQYF.

Here the CDR3 reads CASTRTSNYGYTF. CDR3 nucleotide sequence: TGTGCCAGCACCAGGACAAGTAACTATGGCTACACCTTC. The chain combines TRBV12-3 or TRBV12-4 with TRBJ1-2, with D perhaps TRBD1 (5 bases). The CDR3 spans 13 residues. V lost 7 bases, J lost 1 base, and 10 bases lay in between.

This clonotype has a count of ten or more. The chain is built from TRBV2 and TRBJ1-1; the D gene is possibly TRBD1 (6 bases). The V end was cut by 4 bases, the J end by 5 bases, with 14 bases between. The CDR3 is 14 residues long. The germline V gene has CDR1 SNHLY and CDR2 FYNNEI. The CDR3 spells CASSGGGGRTEAFF. The CDR3 DNA is TGTGCCAGCAGTGGGGGAGGGGGTCGGACTGAAGCTTTCTTT.

There are a few counts of this clonotype. This rearrangement joins TRBV27 to TRBJ2-4, with D tentatively TRBD1 or TRBD2 (5 bases each). The length of the CDR3 is 14 residues. V was pared by 6 bases and J by 2 bases, with 11 bases between. From germline, CDR1 is MNHEY and CDR2 SMNVEV (reference sequence). CDR3 coding DNA: TGTGCCAGCAGCCACGGGACCTCCAAAAACATTCAGTACTTC. Protein: CASSHGTSKNIQYF.

In this sample, this clonotype turned up many times. The chain recombines TRBV11-2 with TRBJ2-1, with 11 nucleotides matching TRBD2. V gave up 1 base and J gave up 9 bases; unmatched junction bases: 8. In germline, CDR1 is SGHAT, CDR2 FQNNGV. The CDR3 covers 16 residues. Here the CDR3 reads CASSLGVAGGLTEQFF. The CDR3 DNA sequence: TGTGCCAGCAGCTTAGGAGTAGCGGGGGGGCTAACTGAGCAGTTCTTC.

This clonotype has at least ten counts. The chain carries TRBV7-3 and TRBJ2-2, with TRBD1 as a possible D gene (6 bases). The V gene's germline CDR1 is SGHTA and CDR2 FQGTGA. With 2 bases removed from V and 0 bases from J, the gap between germline ends came to 10 bases. This CDR3 has 16 residues. This chain's CDR3 is CASSLDGQSNTGELFF. The CDR3 bases are TGTGCCAGCAGCTTAGATGGACAGTCGAACACCGGGGAGCTGTTTTTT.

This clonotype was seen repeatedly, ten times or more. V and J are TRBV28 and TRBJ2-1; possibly TRBD1 for D (6 bases). The CDR3 totals 16 residues. Germline V gene data show CDR1 as MDHEN and CDR2 as SYDVKM. Trimming removed 7 bases at V and 2 bases at J, with 18 bases between. CDR3: CASMTSNGTPYNEQFF. The CDR3 DNA reads as TGTGCCAGCATGACATCGAACGGGACACCCTACAATGAGCAGTTCTTC.

This clonotype was observed a few times. The rearrangement uses TRBV7-3 and TRBJ1-6; D not resolved. The CDR3 loop spans 18 amino acids. V lost 0 bases to trimming and J lost 0 bases, with 12 bases between them. CDR1 SGHTA and CDR2 FQGTGA come from the germline V gene. CDR3 nucleotide sequence: TGTGCCAGCAGCTTAACGGGAGGAGCAGTCTCCTATAATTCACCCCTCCACTTT. It specifies CASSLTGGAVSYNSPLHF.

The V call is TRBV20-1, the J call TRBJ1-2, with D perhaps TRBD1 (6 bases). Germline V gene sequence: CDR1 DFQATT, CDR2 SNEGSKA (reference sequence). V dropped 5 bases and J dropped 5 bases, with 18 bases sitting between them. The length of the CDR3 is 14 residues. The CDR3 DNA sequence: TGCAGTGCTCTCCTGCGCGGGGGCTGGTATGGCTACACCTTC. Protein sequence: CSALLRGGWYGYTF.

A few counts support this clonotype. The rearrangement uses TRBV20-1 and TRBJ2-1; 9 nucleotides agree with TRBD2. The CDR3 consists of 16 residues. V shed 2 bases, J shed 4 bases, and the junction held 9 bases outside the gene matches. Germline CDR1 DFQATT, CDR2 SNEGSKA (reference sequence). The DNA for the CDR3 is TGCAGTGCTAGAATGTTAGCGGGGGACTCTTACAATGAGCAGTTCTTC. Translation: CSARMLAGDSYNEQFF.